This is a list of T cell receptor beta chains from one sample in a study of T cells in Graves' hyperthyroidism and ophthalmopathy. TCRdb used MiXCR to reprocess the multiplex PCR reads, holding one entry per CDR3 protein. The sample records hundreds of thousands of distinct CDR3 sequences, roughly 20% being singletons. Sequencing was carried out using blood. The receptors stem from a woman in her forties or fifties with Graves' hyperthyroidism that later progressed to Graves' ophthalmopathy. CDR3s leave out the opening cysteine and the closing phenylalanine or tryptophan.

J gene	V gene	CDR3 protein
TRBJ1-6	TRBV6-1	ASTPTGRKSNSPLH
TRBJ1-2	TRBV3-1	ASSSREGVGYT
TRBJ1-2	TRBV7-8	ASSLARSGGGYGYT
TRBJ1-2	TRBV7-3	ASSYDGNYGYT
TRBJ1-6	TRBV20-1	SARKDRANSPLH
TRBJ2-2	TRBV6-5	ASSYSTKGNGELF
TRBJ2-3	TRBV5-1	ASSTGQSTDTQY
TRBJ2-5	TRBV6-1	ASSPTDRSAQY
TRBJ1-6	TRBV6-1	ASSELPPLFH
TRBJ1-1	TRBV27	ASRDSEPRGTEAF
TRBJ1-2	TRBV9	ASSVTGLNYGYT
TRBJ2-6	TRBV4-2	ASSQVFYSSGANVLT
TRBJ2-4	TRBV20-1	SARVPGRSKNIQY
TRBJ2-7	TRBV20-1	SAPTLGQGVYEQY
TRBJ2-7	TRBV3-1	ASSQDLGGYNEQY